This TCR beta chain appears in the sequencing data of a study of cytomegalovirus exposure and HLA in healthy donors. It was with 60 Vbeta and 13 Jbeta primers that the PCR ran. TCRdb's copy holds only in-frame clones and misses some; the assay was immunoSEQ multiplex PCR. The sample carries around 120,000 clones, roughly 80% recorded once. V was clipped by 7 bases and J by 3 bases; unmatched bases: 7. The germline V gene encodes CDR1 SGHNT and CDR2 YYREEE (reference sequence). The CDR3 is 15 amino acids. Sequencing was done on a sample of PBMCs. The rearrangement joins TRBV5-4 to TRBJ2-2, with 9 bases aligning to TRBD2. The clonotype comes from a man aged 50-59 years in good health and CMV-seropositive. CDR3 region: CASSGGGGDTGELFF. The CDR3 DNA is TGTGCCAGCTCCGGAGGCGGGGGGGACACCGGGGAGCTGTTTTTT.